The 17 T cell receptor beta chains below come from one sample, sequenced in a study of blood T cell repertoires in COVID-19. Generated by immunoSEQ multiplex PCR, the TCRdb table keeps only in-frame clones and is missing some. This table holds a few hundred thousand clones, 86% found once. The sequencing input was peripheral blood. The receptors stem from a man older than 75 with acute or convalescent COVID-19.

This clone was detected only a few times. The chain couples TRBV3-1 (or the pseudogene TRBV3-2) to TRBJ1-1; the match to TRBD1 covers 9 bases. CDR1 and CDR2 from the germline V gene are LGHDT and YNNKEL (reference sequence). The CDR3 has 15 amino acids. Germline trimming cut 4 bases from V and 11 bases from J; bases unmatched to any gene: 14. CDR3: CASSPTSPGTGRAFF. The CDR3 DNA follows: TGTGCCAGCAGCCCTACAAGCCCTGGGACAGGGAGGGCTTTCTTT.

The chain employs TRBV5-5 and TRBJ2-5; 7 bases match TRBD1. The CDR3 consists of 15 residues. Trimming took 0 bases from V and 5 from J; bases not matched to a gene: 7. Germline CDR1 is SGHKS and CDR2 is YYEKEE (reference sequence). The DNA for the CDR3 is TGTGCCAGCAGCTTGGTTGACTTCAGGGGGGAGACCCAGTACTTC. This sequence encodes CASSLVDFRGETQYF.

The chain links TRBV7-9 to TRBJ1-5, with D perhaps TRBD1 (6 bases). The CDR3 has 14 residues. Germline CDR1 is SEHNR and CDR2 is FQNEAQ (reference sequence). V dropped 4 bases and J dropped 4 bases, with 11 bases sitting between them. Written as DNA, the CDR3 is TGTGCCAGCAGCTCAACGACAGGAAATCAGCCCCAGCATTTT. It translates to CASSSTTGNQPQHF.

The rearrangement links TRBV19 to TRBJ2-1, with a possible D match to TRBD1 (6 bases). Trimming took off 5 bases at V and 10 bases at J, with 21 bases between the two ends. The CDR3 runs to 15 residues. Germline V gives CDR1 LNHDA, CDR2 SQIVND (reference sequence). The CDR3 DNA is TGTGCCAGTAGTGTCCGGGACACCGTAACGGAAGAGCAGTTCTTC. It specifies CASSVRDTVTEEQFF.

The chain uses TRBV24-1 and TRBJ2-2, with unresolved D. V was trimmed by 7 bases and J by 7 bases, leaving 12 bases between them. This CDR3 has 13 residues. Germline CDR1 reads KGHDR; CDR2 reads SFDVKD. The CDR3, as DNA: TGTGCCACCAGCACCGGCAGCGTCGGGGAGCTGTTTTTT. It specifies CATSTGSVGELFF.

V usage is TRBV24-1 and J usage is TRBJ2-1, with 7 bases matching TRBD1. Germline lookup yields CDR1 KGHDR and CDR2 SFDVKD. V shed 3 bases and J 2 bases; nucleotides not matched to a gene: 6. The CDR3 contains 16 residues. CDR3 loop: CATSDPRDRAYNEQFF. The CDR3 coding sequence is TGTGCCACCAGTGATCCGAGGGACAGAGCCTACAATGAGCAGTTCTTC.

V and J are TRBV6-5 and TRBJ2-5; D uncertain. Germline assignment: CDR1 MNHEY and CDR2 SVGAGI. This CDR3 comprises 12 residues. Trimming left V 8 bases short and J 4 bases short, with 11 bases between. CDR3 nucleotides: TGTGCCAGCGAATTGGTGAGAGAGACCCAGTACTTC. Protein sequence: CASELVRETQYF.

This chain uses TRBV4-3 with TRBJ2-7; no clear D gene. The length of the CDR3 is 13 residues. The V gene's germline CDR1 is LGHNA and CDR2 YSLEER. V was cut by 0 bases and J by 5 bases, with 8 bases left in between. CDR3: CASSQEVWHEQYF. The CDR3 region has the DNA TGCGCCAGCAGCCAAGAGGTCTGGCACGAGCAGTACTTC.

The sample holds one count of this clone. This chain links TRBV9 with TRBJ1-6; 7 bases line up with TRBD1. The V and J ends lost 2 bases and 7 bases, in that order; junction bases with no gene match: 6. CDR3 size: 15 residues. Germline lookup yields CDR1 SGDLS and CDR2 YYNGEE. CDR3 sequence reads: CASSVQGGPNSPLHF. DNA of the CDR3: TGTGCCAGCAGCGTCCAGGGGGGTCCCAATTCACCCCTCCACTTT.

This clone was seen just once. The chain combines TRBV7-9 with TRBJ1-1, with D possibly matching TRBD1 (5 bases). Germline CDR1 reads SEHNR; CDR2 reads FQNEAQ (reference sequence). The CDR3 spans 15 residues. V was clipped by 4 bases and J by 0 bases, with 12 bases between them. CDR3 in DNA: TGTGCCAGCAGCTGGGGAGGGACCATGAACACTGAAGCTTTCTTT. Translation gives CASSWGGTMNTEAFF.

This clone was observed once. The chain carries TRBV6-2 or TRBV6-3 and TRBJ1-1; 9 bases map to TRBD1. Germline CDR1 is MNHEY and CDR2 is SVGEGT. CDR3 length: 17 amino acids. V was pared by 2 bases and J by 6 bases, with 13 bases of the junction left unmatched. CDR3 protein: CASSYAPLRTGASEAFF. CDR3 nucleotides: TGTGCCAGCAGTTACGCCCCTCTGCGGACAGGGGCCTCTGAAGCTTTCTTT.

This chain joins TRBV14 and TRBJ2-7, with no clear D. The germline CDR1 and CDR2 sequences are SGHDN and FVKESK. The CDR3 is made up of 11 amino acids. V was cut by 5 bases and J by 6 bases, with 8 bases left in between. The CDR3 loop is CASSSLAEQYF. The CDR3 nucleotides read TGTGCCAGCAGCTCACTCGCCGAGCAGTACTTC.

CDR3 DNA sequence: TGTGCCAGCAGCCCCCCCGGACTAGCCACAGATACGCAGTATTTT. It yields the protein CASSPPGLATDTQYF. V gene TRBV7-2 combines with J gene TRBJ2-3; TRBD2 agrees at 8 bases. Germline V CDR1 and CDR2: SGHTA, FQGNSA. Trimming removed 5 bases from V and 2 bases from J; junction bases left unmatched: 6. The CDR3 runs 15 residues.

This sequence joins TRBV18 and TRBJ2-7; perhaps TRBD2 as D (6 bases). Looked up from germline, CDR1 is KGHSH and CDR2 is LQKENI. V lost 3 bases to trimming and J lost 1 base, with 10 bases between them. This CDR3 contains 14 residues. CDR3 protein: CASSPAGLSYEQYF. The DNA of the CDR3 is TGTGCCAGCTCACCGGCGGGGTTATCCTACGAGCAGTACTTC.

The V and J genes are TRBV28 and TRBJ1-5; D might be TRBD1 (5 bases). Germline CDR1 is MDHEN and CDR2 is SYDVKM. The CDR3 runs 16 residues. Trimming took off 7 bases at V and 6 bases at J, with 22 bases between the two ends. The CDR3: CASTAGGGARGQPQHF. CDR3 in DNA: TGTGCCAGCACCGCCGGCGGAGGGGCGCGGGGTCAGCCCCAGCATTTT.

The chain employs TRBV6-2 or TRBV6-3 and TRBJ2-7; 8 bases map to TRBD1. The CDR3 totals 17 residues. The ends lost 6 bases at V and 2 bases at J; junction bases unmatched: 15. Germline CDR1 reads MNHEY; CDR2 reads SVGEGT. This CDR3 is CASSPGQGWVGAYEQYF. CDR3 DNA: TGTGCCAGCAGCCCTGGACAGGGTTGGGTTGGAGCCTACGAGCAGTACTTC.

V and J are TRBV19 and TRBJ2-7; TRBD2 matches 7 bases. Germline V gives CDR1 LNHDA, CDR2 SQIVND (reference sequence). Losses at the gene ends were 5 bases for V and 3 bases for J; bases not matched to a gene: 13. This CDR3 is built from 16 residues. This chain's CDR3 is CASSALAGAVIYEQYF. CDR3 DNA sequence: TGTGCCAGTAGTGCCTTGGCGGGAGCGGTAATCTACGAGCAGTACTTC. The full variable domain, with the rest looked up from reference TRBV19 and TRBJ2-7, is DGGITQSPKYLFRKEGQNVTLSCEQNLNHDAMYWYRQDPGQGLRLIYYSQIVNDFQKGDIAEGYSVSREKKESFPLTVTSAQKNPTAFYLCASSALAGAVIYEQYFGPGTRLTVT.